This passage covers 22 T cell receptor beta chains from one sample sequenced in a study of T cells in Graves' hyperthyroidism and ophthalmopathy. What was amplified from RNA transcripts were TCR beta CDR3 regions. The HTBI primer set served for first-round RT-PCR of the TCR CDR3. TCRdb recomputed calls from the multiplex PCR reads with MiXCR, one row per CDR3 protein. The repertoire holds about 500,000 distinct CDR3 sequences, about 15% seen once, with approximately 30% in the top ten. Material: blood. The receptors here all came from a woman younger than 45 with Graves' ophthalmopathy.

This clonotype has more than one count but fewer than ten. The gene calls are TRBV27 and TRBJ2-3, with D possibly being TRBD1 (7 bases). The V and J ends lost 5 bases and 9 bases respectively, with 18 bases between them. Germline values: CDR1 MNHEY, CDR2 SMNVEV (reference sequence). This CDR3 has 14 amino acids. CDR3 nucleotides: TGTGCCAGCAGTCTCTCCCGGACAGGAGGGACGCAGTATTTT. Translation gives CASSLSRTGGTQYF.

The rearrangement links TRBV7-2 to TRBJ2-2, with D perhaps matching TRBD1 (6 bases). Trimming took 2 bases from V and 3 from J, leaving 10 bases between them. The CDR3 consists of 15 residues. Germline V lookup: CDR1 SGHTA, CDR2 FQGNSA. Here the CDR3 reads CASSLIQGDTGELFF. DNA of the CDR3: TGTGCCAGCAGCTTAATACAGGGTGACACCGGGGAGCTGTTTTTT.

The table lists this clonotype with many counts. This rearrangement joins TRBV20-1 to TRBJ2-7; possibly TRBD2 for D (6 bases). CDR3 size: 14 residues. The V end was cut by 6 bases, the J end by 7 bases, with 22 bases between. Germline loops: CDR1 DFQATT, CDR2 SNEGSKA (reference sequence). The DNA of the CDR3 is TGCAGTGCGGGAGGACGGCGCGGAGCTGCGGAGCAGTACTTC. Translated, it gives CSAGGRRGAAEQYF.

In its sample, this clonotype was seen a few times. The V gene is TRBV28, the J gene TRBJ2-1; D is ambiguous. V lost 3 bases, J lost 4 bases, and 7 bases lay in between. Germline CDR1 is MDHEN and CDR2 is SYDVKM. There are 13 residues in the CDR3. In DNA, the CDR3 is TGTGCCAGCAGTTTGGACGCTTACAATGAGCAGTTCTTC. Its protein product is CASSLDAYNEQFF.

This clonotype was seen a handful of times. Possible read error: a much larger clone is one base away. The chain couples TRBV11-2 to TRBJ2-2, with no clear D. The V gene lost 3 bases and the J gene lost 8 bases, with 13 bases spanning the gap. The CDR3 sequence is 14 residues long. Looked up from germline, CDR1 is SGHAT and CDR2 is FQNNGV. CDR3 loop: CASSFRARIGELFF. The CDR3 DNA follows: TGTGCCAGCAGCTTCCGGGCGAGGATAGGGGAGCTGTTTTTT. The full variable domain, rest sourced from reference TRBV11-2 and TRBJ2-2, is EAGVAQSPRYKIIEKRQSVAFWCNPISGHATLYWYQQILGQGPKLLIQFQNNGVVDDSQLPKDRFSAERLKGVDSTLKIQPAKLEDSAVYLCASSFRARIGELFFGEGSRLTVL.

V usage is TRBV7-2 and J usage is TRBJ2-4; weak D call: TRBD2 (6 bases). Trimming took 5 bases from V and 0 from J, leaving 20 bases between them. The CDR3 has 18 residues. Germline V gives CDR1 SGHTA, CDR2 FQGNSA. CDR3 in amino acids: CASSPSGDSSLAKNIQYF. The CDR3 region has the DNA TGTGCCAGCAGCCCCTCGGGGGACTCATCCTTAGCCAAAAACATTCAGTACTTC.

Many counts were recorded for this clonotype. The chain employs TRBV30 and TRBJ2-1; tentative D call: TRBD2 (5 bases). The germline V gene has CDR1 GTSNPN and CDR2 SVGIG (reference sequence). With 2 bases removed from V and 8 bases from J, the gap between germline ends came to 10 bases. The CDR3 is 12 residues long. The CDR3 nucleotides are TGTGCCTGGAGTTCGGGGAGCCATGAGCAGTTCTTC. Protein sequence: CAWSSGSHEQFF.

The chain uses TRBV7-2 and TRBJ2-1; 13 bases align to TRBD2. Trimming took 1 base from V and 2 from J; bases not matched to a gene: 5. The germline V gene encodes CDR1 SGHTA and CDR2 FQGNSA. This CDR3 comprises 18 residues. CDR3 amino acids: CASSLGLAGGITYNEQFF. CDR3 bases: TGTGCCAGCAGCTTAGGACTAGCGGGGGGAATCACCTACAATGAGCAGTTCTTC. The entire variable domain, with the rest obtained from reference TRBV7-2 and TRBJ2-1, is as follows: GAGVSQSPSNKVTEKGKDVELRCDPISGHTALYWYRQSLGQGLEFLIYFQGNSAPDKSGLPSDRFSAERTGGSVSTLTIQRTQQEDSAVYLCASSLGLAGGITYNEQFFGPGTRLTVL.

The CDR3 bases are TGTGCCAGCAGTTTTAAACAGGGGAGAGATACGCAGTATTTT. Amino acids: CASSFKQGRDTQYF. The chain couples TRBV27 to TRBJ2-3; 7 bases are shared with TRBD1. The CDR3 contains 14 residues. In germline, CDR1 is MNHEY, CDR2 SMNVEV (reference sequence). Trimming took 3 bases from V and 5 from J; bases not matched to a gene: 5.

The V call is TRBV28, the J call TRBJ1-5, with a tentative D call TRBD1 (5 bases). CDR3 length: 15 residues. The germline CDR1 and CDR2 sequences are MDHEN and SYDVKM. V gave up 5 bases and J gave up 6 bases, with 17 bases separating them. The CDR3 sequence: CASSPSPTGGQPQHF. CDR3 nucleotides: TGTGCCAGCAGTCCAAGCCCTACAGGAGGTCAGCCCCAGCATTTT.

This clonotype was detected ten times or more. The V call is TRBV28, the J call TRBJ1-1; no clear D gene. Germline V CDR1 and CDR2: MDHEN, SYDVKM. The V gene lost 7 bases and the J gene lost 4 bases, with 13 bases spanning the gap. The length of the CDR3 is 13 residues. CDR3 bases: TGTGCCAGCATTAGGGCCGTGGGCACTGAAGCTTTCTTT. Protein sequence: CASIRAVGTEAFF.

The CDR3 nucleotides read TGTGCCAGCATGGCGGGCAGGGGAAGGAACACTGAAGCTTTCTTT. Protein sequence: CASMAGRGRNTEAFF. The V call is TRBV14, the J call TRBJ1-1; TRBD1 might be the D (6 bases). The CDR3 has 15 amino acids. Deletions cut 7 bases from V and 1 base from J, with 16 bases between. The germline V gene has CDR1 SGHDN and CDR2 FVKESK.

Only a few counts were recorded for this clonotype. This chain joins TRBV15 and TRBJ1-4; 10 nucleotides agree with TRBD1. The germline V gene has CDR1 LNHNV and CDR2 YYDKDF (reference sequence). V shed 3 bases, J shed 4 bases, and the junction held 5 bases outside the gene matches. The CDR3 extends over 16 amino acids. The CDR3, as DNA: TGTGCCACCAGCAGGGACAGGGGGAAACGTAATGAAAAACTGTTTTTT. It yields the protein CATSRDRGKRNEKLFF.

There are a few counts of this clonotype. CDR3 sequence reads: CASSLSGTSEQYF. The CDR3, as DNA: TGTGCCAGCAGCTTATCTGGGACCTCCGAGCAGTACTTC. The rearrangement links TRBV7-6 to TRBJ2-7; D assignment may be TRBD1 or TRBD2 (5 bases each). With 2 bases removed from V and 6 bases from J, the gap between germline ends came to 11 bases. The CDR3 sequence is 13 residues long. Per germline, CDR1 SGHVS and CDR2 FNYEAQ.

This clonotype occurred many times. The chain uses TRBV5-1 and TRBJ2-7, with D unclear. Germline CDR1 and CDR2: SGHRS and YFSETQ. The V gene lost 1 base and the J gene lost 6 bases, with 11 bases spanning the gap. The CDR3 totals 13 residues. The CDR3: CASSLWPQSEQYF. The CDR3 DNA reads as TGCGCCAGCAGCTTGTGGCCGCAGTCCGAGCAGTACTTC.

This chain links TRBV5-1 with TRBJ2-3, with a tentative D call TRBD1 (5 bases). The germline V gene encodes CDR1 SGHRS and CDR2 YFSETQ. V shed 1 base and J shed 6 bases, with 15 bases lying between them. The length of the CDR3 is 15 residues. CDR3 protein: CASSLPGKETDTQYF. In DNA form, the CDR3 reads TGCGCCAGCAGCTTGCCAGGGAAAGAGACGGATACGCAGTATTTT.

This chain connects TRBV6-1 to TRBJ2-1; 7 bases map to TRBD2. The V gene end was trimmed by 2 bases and the J gene end by 2 bases; junction bases not matched to a gene: 9. This CDR3 contains 17 residues. Germline CDR1 is MNHNS and CDR2 is SASEGT. This CDR3 reads CASSEITSVKTYNEQFF. In DNA form, the CDR3 reads TGTGCCAGCAGTGAAATAACTAGCGTTAAGACCTACAATGAGCAGTTCTTC.

The chain recombines TRBV15 with TRBJ2-1, with a tentative D call TRBD1 (6 bases). CDR1 and CDR2 (germline): LNHNV, YYDKDF (reference sequence). CDR3 length: 12 amino acids. Trimming removed 10 bases at V and 4 bases at J, with 11 bases between. The CDR3 DNA reads as TGTGCCATCGTACAGGGATACAATGAGCAGTTCTTC. It specifies CAIVQGYNEQFF.

The chain joins TRBV7-2 to TRBJ2-1; 7 nucleotides match TRBD2. This CDR3 is built from 16 residues. Trimming at V came to 4 bases and at J to 4 bases, leaving 10 bases not matched to a gene. Germline CDR1 is SGHTA and CDR2 is FQGNSA. This CDR3 is CASSSRGPSGYNEQFF. The CDR3 DNA sequence: TGTGCCAGCAGCTCCCGTGGCCCTAGCGGTTACAATGAGCAGTTCTTC.

This clonotype was seen more than once but under ten times. This sequence joins TRBV6-2 or TRBV6-3 and TRBJ1-6; no clear D. Per the germline V gene, CDR1 is MNHEY and CDR2 is SVGEGT. Trimming removed 6 bases at V and 4 bases at J, with 13 bases between. There are 15 residues in the CDR3. The CDR3 DNA follows: TGTGCCAGCAGCCAAGACGCGGGGTATAATTCACCCCTCCACTTT. Residues: CASSQDAGYNSPLHF.

The sample holds a few counts of this clonotype. This chain connects TRBV7-2 to TRBJ1-4; D possibly corresponds to TRBD1 (5 bases). The CDR3 consists of 14 residues. The germline V and J ends were trimmed by 5 bases and 7 bases, with 14 bases remaining between them. Germline-derived CDR1 and CDR2 are SGHTA and FQGNSA. The CDR3 nucleotides read TGTGCCAGCAGCCAAGGGTATCAGGGTGAAAAACTGTTTTTT. Translating it yields CASSQGYQGEKLFF.

This clonotype showed up just a few times. The CDR3 spells CASSYSGSRGQPQHF. The CDR3 nucleotides are TGTGCCAGCAGTTACTCCGGGAGTCGAGGTCAGCCCCAGCATTTT. This chain links TRBV6-5 with TRBJ1-5; D gene unclear. Trimming pared 0 bases from V and 6 bases from J, leaving 12 bases between. This CDR3 contains 15 residues. Germline CDR1 is MNHEY and CDR2 is SVGAGI.